What follows are 8 T cell receptor beta chains derived from one specimen sequenced in a study of T cell repertoires in cytomegalovirus infection. TCRdb reprocessed the reads via MiXCR and lists one record per CDR3 protein. Among a few hundred thousand distinct CDR3 sequences listed, more than 8% were seen once. The sample comprised PBMCs. All receptors derive from a human donor in good health (CMV status not recorded). Some clones in this sample may be carry-over from other donors' samples.

This clonotype has a handful of counts. The chain is built from TRBV20-1 and TRBJ2-1, with D uncertain. Germline V gene data show CDR1 as DFQATT and CDR2 as SNEGSKA (reference sequence). The CDR3 has 11 residues. Trimming cost V 3 bases and J 7 bases, with 7 bases left between them. CDR3 region: CSASKANEQFF. The DNA of the CDR3 is TGCAGTGCTAGTAAGGCGAATGAGCAGTTCTTC.

This clonotype was seen ten or more times. The chain carries TRBV7-2 and TRBJ2-3, with D perhaps matching TRBD2 (5 bases). This CDR3 region has 13 residues. V was shortened by 1 base and J by 5 bases, with 7 bases between the two germline ends. Germline values: CDR1 SGHTA, CDR2 FQGNSA. In nucleotides, the CDR3 is TGTGCCAGCAGCTTAGTGGAGGAAGATACGCAGTATTTT. Its protein product is CASSLVEEDTQYF. The whole variable domain, remainder taken from reference TRBV7-2 and TRBJ2-3, is GAGVSQSPSNKVTEKGKDVELRCDPISGHTALYWYRQSLGQGLEFLIYFQGNSAPDKSGLPSDRFSAERTGGSVSTLTIQRTQQEDSAVYLCASSLVEEDTQYFGPGTRLTVL.

This chain joins TRBV12-3 or TRBV12-4 and TRBJ1-1, with D tentatively TRBD1 (5 bases). Trimming left V 6 bases short and J 5 bases short, with 10 bases between. There are 12 residues in the CDR3. The CDR3 coding sequence is TGTGCCAGCAGGTTGGGGGGGACTGAAGCTTTCTTT. This encodes CASRLGGTEAFF.

V gene TRBV6-5 combines with J gene TRBJ1-6; D is unclear. The V end was cut by 0 bases, the J end by 8 bases, with 17 bases between. The CDR3 has 17 amino acids. Germline V gene data show CDR1 as MNHEY and CDR2 as SVGAGI. This chain's CDR3 is CASSYSKAAPFHSPLHF. The DNA for the CDR3 is TGTGCCAGCAGTTACTCGAAGGCGGCGCCCTTTCATTCACCCCTCCACTTT.

The CDR3 spells CASSRSPQGPEAFF. The CDR3, as DNA: TGTGCCAGCAGCCGGAGCCCCCAGGGCCCTGAAGCTTTCTTT. The V and J genes are TRBV7-2 and TRBJ1-1; weak D call: TRBD1 (5 bases). Germline V lookup: CDR1 SGHTA, CDR2 FQGNSA. CDR3 size: 14 residues. Between the trimmed V and J ends, which lost 5 bases and 6 bases, there was a span of 16 bases. The full variable domain, in which reference TRBV7-2 and TRBJ1-1 provide the parts outside the CDR3, is GAGVSQSPSNKVTEKGKDVELRCDPISGHTALYWYRQSLGQGLEFLIYFQGNSAPDKSGLPSDRFSAERTGGSVSTLTIQRTQQEDSAVYLCASSRSPQGPEAFFGQGTRLTVV.

J is TRBJ1-5 and V is TRBV6-2 or TRBV6-3; D perhaps matches TRBD1 (5 bases). Germline values: CDR1 MNHEY, CDR2 SVGEGT. Trimming removed 0 bases from V and 0 bases from J, with 18 bases in between. The length of the CDR3 is 19 residues. The DNA for the CDR3 is TGTGCCAGCAGTTACTCGAGAGGGGCGAACAGAAATAGCAATCAGCCCCAGCATTTT. It codes for CASSYSRGANRNSNQPQHF.

This clonotype showed up many times. The chain combines TRBV6-2 or TRBV6-3 with TRBJ2-1, with TRBD2 matching 7 bases. Unmatched junction bases numbered 6, after V lost 5 bases and J lost 2 bases. The V gene's germline CDR1 is MNHEY and CDR2 SVGEGT. This CDR3 comprises 15 residues. CDR3 DNA: TGTGCCAGCAGTCTGTTAAGCGGGACCTACAATGAGCAGTTCTTC. This encodes CASSLLSGTYNEQFF.

This clonotype was detected many times. The chain uses TRBV6-6 and TRBJ1-3; 9 bases agree with TRBD1. With 5 bases clipped from V and 8 bases from J, the junction kept 7 bases outside the gene matches. This CDR3 spans 14 amino acids. Germline CDR1 reads MNHNY; CDR2 reads SVGAGI (reference sequence). This chain's CDR3 is CASSPGQGSYTIYF. The CDR3 coding sequence is TGTGCCAGCAGTCCGGGACAGGGCTCATACACCATATATTTT.